The 27 T cell receptor beta chains in this list originate from one sample, sequenced in a study of CD4 T cells in relation to SARS-CoV-2 and coronaviruses. Unexposed donor CD4+ T cells date from about 2011-2018, before the COVID-19 pandemic. After less than 11 days of culture, CD4+ T cells were isolated. Libraries were prepared by immunoSEQ multiplex PCR; TCRdb keeps only in-frame clonotypes and omits some of them. The sample contains about 24,000 clones, 65% to 80% of which appear only once. The antigens for these receptors are not known. Sequencing used CD4+ T cells from PBMCs, cultured in vitro. The receptors shown here come from a human donor in good health.

The V call is TRBV11-2, the J call TRBJ2-1, with TRBD1 matching over 8 bases. With 5 bases clipped from V and 13 bases from J, the junction kept 7 bases outside the gene matches. Germline V CDR1 and CDR2: SGHAT, FQNNGV. The CDR3 covers 12 residues. CDR3 loop: CASSHGQGLQFF. In DNA form, the CDR3 reads TGTGCCAGCAGCCACGGACAGGGATTACAGTTCTTC.

This clone has just a few counts. V and J are TRBV4-1 and TRBJ2-7; D remains ambiguous. Per the germline V gene, CDR1 is MGHRA and CDR2 is YSYEKL. There are 14 residues in the CDR3. The V and J ends lost 1 base and 5 bases respectively, with 12 bases between them. In nucleotides, the CDR3 is TGCGCCAGCAGCCAAGTAAGAAGCAACAACGAGCAGTACTTC. As protein: CASSQVRSNNEQYF.

This clone came up a few times. V usage is TRBV3-1 (or the pseudogene TRBV3-2) and J usage is TRBJ1-3; no reliable D call. The CDR3 covers 17 residues. CDR1 is LGHDT and CDR2 is YNNKEL in the germline V gene (reference sequence). V lost 0 bases to trimming and J lost 4 bases, with 16 bases between them. This CDR3 reads CASSQDLSGVSGNTIYF. The CDR3 bases are TGTGCCAGCAGCCAAGATCTATCCGGGGTTTCAGGAAACACCATATATTTT.

This chain connects TRBV5-4 to TRBJ2-5; 10 positions agree with TRBD2. The V gene's germline CDR1 is SGHNT and CDR2 YYREEE (reference sequence). The CDR3 totals 15 residues. Trimming at V came to 2 bases and at J to 4 bases, leaving 5 bases not matched to a gene. The CDR3 sequence: CASSFLAGGGETQYF. In DNA form, the CDR3 reads TGTGCCAGCAGCTTTTTAGCGGGAGGTGGAGAGACCCAGTACTTC.

This chain uses TRBV3-1 (or the pseudogene TRBV3-2) with TRBJ1-1; D is undetermined. V lost 4 bases, J lost 6 bases, and 15 bases lay in between. This CDR3 is 14 amino acids long. CDR1 is LGHDT and CDR2 is YNNKEL in the germline V gene (reference sequence). The CDR3 sequence is CASSRVGGVAEAFF. Written as DNA, the CDR3 is TGTGCCAGCAGCCGAGTAGGCGGCGTGGCTGAAGCTTTCTTT.

This clone was seen once. V and J are TRBV6-6 and TRBJ1-3; D unresolved. CDR3 length equals 16 residues. Trimming left V 2 bases short and J 2 bases short, with 13 bases between. Germline loops: CDR1 MNHNY, CDR2 SVGAGI (reference sequence). The CDR3 sequence: CASSYPQSTAGNTIYF. The CDR3 coding sequence is TGTGCCAGCAGTTACCCACAGAGCACAGCTGGAAACACCATATATTTT.

This clone turned up a few times. The V call is TRBV27, the J call TRBJ2-7; 13 bases align to TRBD2. CDR1 and CDR2 (germline): MNHEY, SMNVEV (reference sequence). The V gene end was trimmed by 4 bases and the J gene end by 2 bases; junction bases not matched to a gene: 2. This CDR3 spans 15 amino acids. CDR3 residues: CASSSGTSGAYEQYF. DNA for the CDR3: TGTGCCAGCAGTTCAGGGACTAGCGGGGCCTACGAGCAGTACTTC.

CDR3 in DNA: TGTGCCAGCAGCTTAGCCCGGGACAGGGTGTTAACCCAGTACTTC. Amino acid sequence: CASSLARDRVLTQYF. The J gene is TRBJ2-5, the V gene TRBV7-9; 9 bases agree with TRBD1. J was trimmed by 8 bases and V by 0 bases; bases with no gene match: 7. CDR3 length: 15 amino acids. From germline, CDR1 is SEHNR and CDR2 FQNEAQ (reference sequence).

The chain uses TRBV27 and TRBJ1-4; 10 bases fit TRBD1. The trim removed 2 bases at V and 5 bases at J, leaving 11 bases unmatched. Germline V gene lookup returns CDR1 MNHEY and CDR2 SMNVEV (reference sequence). This CDR3 is built from 18 residues. The CDR3 DNA reads as TGTGCCAGCAGTTTACTCGGGGACAGGGGTTTTCAGAATGAAAAACTGTTTTTT. It encodes CASSLLGDRGFQNEKLFF.

V gene TRBV5-1 combines with J gene TRBJ2-4; no reliable D call. The V and J ends lost 1 base and 8 bases respectively, with 22 bases between them. The germline V gene has CDR1 SGHRS and CDR2 YFSETQ. CDR3 size: 17 residues. The CDR3 sequence: CASSLNTDRQSWDIQYF. As DNA, the CDR3 is TGCGCCAGCAGCTTGAACACCGATCGGCAGTCCTGGGACATTCAGTACTTC.

J is TRBJ2-3 and V is TRBV24-1; tentative D call: TRBD1 (5 bases). The germline V gene encodes CDR1 KGHDR and CDR2 SFDVKD. Trimming stripped 5 bases from V and 6 bases from J, with 17 bases between. CDR3 length: 15 residues. In nucleotides, the CDR3 is TGTGCCACCAGTGTGTGGCAGGGTACGGAGGATACGCAGTATTTT. Its translation: CATSVWQGTEDTQYF.

V is TRBV19 and J is TRBJ2-1; possibly TRBD1 or TRBD2 for D (5 bases each). Germline CDR1 is LNHDA and CDR2 is SQIVND (reference sequence). The CDR3 contains 16 residues. Trimming removed 4 bases at V and 3 bases at J, with 16 bases between. CDR3 sequence (DNA): TGTGCCAGTAGTAAGGACGGGACGAAACTCTACAATGAGCAGTTCTTC. Its protein product is CASSKDGTKLYNEQFF.

The rearrangement uses TRBV7-8 and TRBJ2-7, with 11 positions matching TRBD2. The CDR3 has 13 residues. Germline assignment: CDR1 SGHVS and CDR2 FQNEAQ. The trim removed 8 bases at V and 2 bases at J, leaving 2 bases unmatched. The CDR3 DNA follows: TGTGCCAGCGGGACTAGCGGCCCCTACGAGCAGTACTTC. Translating it yields CASGTSGPYEQYF.

The chain joins TRBV5-1 to TRBJ1-6; TRBD1 agrees at 7 bases. Germline V CDR1 and CDR2: SGHRS, YFSETQ. V lost 4 bases, J lost 8 bases, and 12 bases stayed unmatched. The CDR3 loop spans 16 amino acids. CDR3 nucleotides: TGCGCCAGCAGCATCGGGACAGCCCAGGGGGATTCACCCCTCCACTTT. The encoded protein is CASSIGTAQGDSPLHF.

A few counts support this clone. The V gene is TRBV6-1, the J gene TRBJ2-2, with TRBD1 matching over 9 bases. J was trimmed by 3 bases and V by 1 base; bases with no gene match: 0. The length of the CDR3 is 15 residues. The germline V gene has CDR1 MNHNS and CDR2 SASEGT. In DNA, the CDR3 is TGTGCCAGCAGTGAAGGGACAGGGGACACCGGGGAGCTGTTTTTT. It codes for CASSEGTGDTGELFF.

This chain uses TRBV7-2 with TRBJ2-7; perhaps D is TRBD1 or TRBD2 (6 bases each). V was pared by 5 bases and J by 7 bases, with 15 bases between. The germline CDR1 and CDR2 sequences are SGHTA and FQGNSA. CDR3 length: 13 amino acids. The CDR3 DNA is TGTGCCAGCAGCCCCGGGGGCTTGCGAGAGCAGTACTTC. As protein: CASSPGGLREQYF.

This sequence joins TRBV6-5 and TRBJ1-1, with TRBD1 as a possible D gene (6 bases). Trimming removed 2 bases from V and 6 bases from J, with 13 bases in between. CDR3 size: 14 residues. Germline assignment: CDR1 MNHEY and CDR2 SVGAGI. CDR3 amino acids: CASSYNRVKSEAFF. The CDR3 DNA is TGTGCCAGCAGTTACAACAGGGTGAAGTCTGAAGCTTTCTTT.

For this clone: Compared with germline, one end of the junction differs, possibly owing to a read error. The V and J genes are TRBV30 and TRBJ1-1; the D gene is possibly TRBD1 (6 bases). In germline, CDR1 is GTSNPN, CDR2 SVGIG (reference sequence). This CDR3 is 13 amino acids long. CDR3 bases: TGTGCCTGGTTAAGGACAGCGAACACTGAAACTTTCTTT. The encoded protein is CAWLRTANTETFF.

The chain is built from TRBV2 and TRBJ2-5; 8 bases agree with TRBD1. J gave up 4 bases and V 6 bases, and 7 bases lay outside the gene matches. Germline CDR1 and CDR2: SNHLY and FYNNEI. The CDR3 contains 14 residues. The DNA of the CDR3 is TGTGCCAGCAGGTCGACAGGGGTGGTAGAGACCCAGTACTTC. Its protein is CASRSTGVVETQYF.

The gene calls are TRBV4-1 and TRBJ1-2; D unresolved. Germline-derived CDR1 and CDR2 are MGHRA and YSYEKL. Trimming pared 4 bases from V and 5 bases from J, leaving 23 bases between. The CDR3 consists of 17 residues. This CDR3 is CASSRQERSAGYYGYTF. In DNA, the CDR3 is TGCGCCAGCAGCCGGCAGGAGAGGTCGGCAGGCTATTATGGCTACACCTTC.

The genes are TRBV6-1 and TRBJ2-7; 7 bases agree with TRBD1. J was trimmed by 1 base and V by 0 bases; bases with no gene match: 6. CDR3 length: 16 residues. CDR1 and CDR2 (germline): MNHNS, SASEGT. The DNA for the CDR3 is TGTGCCAGCAGTGAAGCGGGGACAGACGGTTCCTACGAGCAGTACTTC. Amino acid sequence: CASSEAGTDGSYEQYF.

The chain recombines TRBV19 with TRBJ1-1, with 8 bases matching TRBD1. V gave up 4 bases and J gave up 0 bases; unmatched junction bases: 1. CDR1 is LNHDA, CDR2 SQIVND, per germline (reference sequence). The CDR3 totals 14 residues. The CDR3 nucleotides read TGTGCCAGTAGTACAGGGGGCGTGAACACTGAAGCTTTCTTT. Translated: CASSTGGVNTEAFF.

The V call is TRBV19, the J call TRBJ1-6; no definite D call. CDR3 length: 14 amino acids. Per germline, CDR1 LNHDA and CDR2 SQIVND (reference sequence). Deletions cut 3 bases from V and 11 bases from J, with 14 bases between. In DNA form, the CDR3 reads TGTGCCAGTAGTATCGGTCAGGTCGGAACACCCCTCCACTTT. Protein: CASSIGQVGTPLHF.

The chain is built from TRBV30 and TRBJ1-2; a weak D match, TRBD1 (5 bases). Germline V gives CDR1 GTSNPN, CDR2 SVGIG (reference sequence). Trimming removed 2 bases from V and 6 bases from J, with 13 bases in between. The CDR3 loop spans 13 amino acids. The CDR3 reads CAWSRGWGDGYTF. The CDR3 coding sequence is TGTGCCTGGAGTCGGGGCTGGGGGGATGGCTACACCTTC.

V gene TRBV7-8 combines with J gene TRBJ1-2; a weak D match, TRBD1 (5 bases). The germline gives CDR1 SGHVS, CDR2 FQNEAQ. V lost 5 bases to trimming and J lost 4 bases, with 23 bases between them. The CDR3 has 17 amino acids. CDR3 bases: TGTGCCAGCAGCCCCACTATTCTTCCCGGGACGGGCTATGGCTACACCTTC. Translated: CASSPTILPGTGYGYTF. Drawing the rest from reference TRBV7-8 and TRBJ1-2, the complete variable domain is GAGVSQSPRYKVAKRGQDVALRCDPISGHVSLFWYQQALGQGPEFLTYFQNEAQLDKSGLPSDRFFAERPEGSVSTLKIQRTQQEDSAVYLCASSPTILPGTGYGYTFGSGTRLTVV.

V and J are TRBV19 and TRBJ2-5; D is possibly TRBD2 (6 bases). The CDR3 spans 13 residues. V was trimmed by 5 bases and J by 1 base, leaving 8 bases between them. Germline values: CDR1 LNHDA, CDR2 SQIVND (reference sequence). The CDR3 protein is CASSLRGQETQYF. CDR3 in DNA: TGTGCCAGTAGTCTGCGGGGCCAAGAGACCCAGTACTTC.

In this sample, this clone turned up a few times. This chain connects TRBV2 to TRBJ1-2; D not certain. From germline, CDR1 is SNHLY and CDR2 FYNNEI. V dropped 2 bases and J dropped 9 bases, with 10 bases sitting between them. The CDR3 runs 12 residues. The CDR3 reads CASSETPMSYTF. CDR3 sequence (DNA): TGTGCCAGCAGTGAAACCCCCATGAGCTACACCTTC.